The rows below give T cell receptor beta chains drawn from one sample of a study of human versus mouse CDR3 diversity and MHC coevolution. Sequencing was performed with immunoSEQ multiplex PCR; in TCRdb, only in-frame clones are kept and a portion is missing. The repertoire has 55,000 to 65,000 clones, roughly 94% of them found once; the top ten carry approximately 20%. Sequencing used naive CD4+ T cells from blood. These receptors all stem from a person in their sixties or seventies in good health. Both conserved end residues are part of each CDR3. The D gene is left open where the match is weak. Size values are once, few and many counts, or a class for expanded clones, and some rows have none.

>NA|TRBV25-1|TRBJ1-2|TRBD1
TGTGCCAGCAGTGGACAGGGCTATGGCTACACCTTC
CASSGQGYGYTF
>NA|TRBV5-6|TRBJ2-7|NA
TGTGCCAGCAGCTTCGGCAGGAGGTGGTCCTACGAGCAGTACTTC
CASSFGRRWSYEQYF
>NA|TRBV19|TRBJ1-5|NA
TGTGCCAGTAGTTCGGGAAATCAGCCCCAGCATTTT
CASSSGNQPQHF
>few|TRBV9|TRBJ2-1|NA
TGTGCCAGCAGCCCAGCAGGGCTAGACAATGAGCAGTTCTTC
CASSPAGLDNEQFF
>NA|TRBV2|TRBJ2-1|NA
TGTGCCAGCAGTCAAAATTACAATGAGCAGTTCTTC
CASSQNYNEQFF
>NA|TRBV2|TRBJ2-7|TRBD2
TGTGCCAGCAGTGAACTAGCGGGAGGGCCCTACGAGCAGTACTTC
CASSELAGGPYEQYF
>NA|TRBV6-5|TRBJ2-3|TRBD1
TGTGCCAGCAGTTACTCGAGAGAGGGGGCCACAGATACGCAGTATTTT
CASSYSREGATDTQYF
>NA|TRBV2|TRBJ1-5|NA
TGTGCCAGCCGGGTATTGGGCAATCAGCCCCAGCATTTT
CASRVLGNQPQHF
>few|TRBV6-6|TRBJ1-4|TRBD1
TGTGCCAGCAGCCTGCCGGGACAGATTAATGAAAAACTGTTTTTT
CASSLPGQINEKLFF
>NA|TRBV19|TRBJ2-1|TRBD2
TGTGCCAGTAGTGCCCAAGCCGGGAGGTCCGTCTCCTACAATGAGCAGTTCTTC
CASSAQAGRSVSYNEQFF
>NA|TRBV28|TRBJ1-2|NA
TGTGCCAGCGGTAGGACAGCCCTCCGCAAGGATGGCTACACCTTC
CASGRTALRKDGYTF
>once|TRBV10-3|TRBJ2-6|TRBD1
TGTGCCATCAGTCCCCCCCCGGGACAGGGGACCTCTGGGGCCAACGTCCTGACTTTC
CAISPPPGQGTSGANVLTF
>NA|TRBV2|TRBJ1-4|NA
TGTGCCAGCAGTCGCCAGACAGGTCTAGGCGAAAAACTGTTTTTT
CASSRQTGLGEKLFF
>NA|TRBV5-4|TRBJ2-2|NA
TGTGCCAGCAGTAAGAACACAGGTTCTCTTATCGGGGAGCTGTTTTTT
CASSKNTGSLIGELFF
>NA|TRBV5-1|TRBJ1-1|NA
TGCGCCAGCAGCTTGGTGGGGGGGCATAACACTGAAGCTTTCTTT
CASSLVGGHNTEAFF
>NA|TRBV29-1|TRBJ2-1|TRBD1
TGCAGCGTTGAAGCCCGGGACAGGGTCAATGAGCAGTTCTTC
CSVEARDRVNEQFF
>NA|TRBV5-1|TRBJ2-3|TRBD1
TGCGCCAGCGGCCCGACAGGGGATAGCACAGATACGCAGTATTTT
CASGPTGDSTDTQYF
>NA|TRBV2|TRBJ2-1|TRBD1
TGTGCCAGCAGTGAACGACAGGGTTACGTAGGTGAGCAGTTCTTC
CASSERQGYVGEQFF
>NA|TRBV18|TRBJ1-6|TRBD1
TGTGCCAGCTCATACGGACAGGGGGATAATTCACCCCTCCACTTT
CASSYGQGDNSPLHF
>NA|TRBV5-1|TRBJ1-4|NA
TGCGCCAGCAGCTCCGGGAGGGGGGCTGAAAAACTGTTTTTT
CASSSGRGAEKLFF
>NA|TRBV2|TRBJ1-5|TRBD1
TGTGCCAGCAGTGACTCCGGGACAGGGGGTAGGCAGCCCCAGCATTTT
CASSDSGTGGRQPQHF
>NA|TRBV10-1|TRBJ2-1|NA
TGCGCCAGCAGTGAAGGGGGAGGGCCCCACAATGAGCAGTTCTTC
CASSEGGGPHNEQFF
>NA|TRBV18|TRBJ1-1|NA
TGTGCCAGCTCACCTAACGGGGGGGACACTGAAGCTTTCTTT
CASSPNGGDTEAFF
>NA|TRBV19|TRBJ2-2|TRBD2
TGTGCCAGTGGGGAGGGATTAAACACCGGGGAGCTGTTTTTT
CASGEGLNTGELFF
>NA|TRBV9|TRBJ2-2|NA
TGTGCCAGCAGCGTGGGTTCGACTAACACCGGGGAGCTGTTTTTT
CASSVGSTNTGELFF
>NA|TRBV5-1|TRBJ1-5|NA
TGCGCCAGCAGCCCCACCTCAGGGGCGGGAGGAAATCAGCCCCAGCATTTT
CASSPTSGAGGNQPQHF
>NA|TRBV4-2|TRBJ2-2|TRBD2
TGTGCCAGCAGCCAGGGACTAGCGGGAGCCGCGAACACCGGGGAGCTGTTTTTT
CASSQGLAGAANTGELFF
>NA|TRBV1|TRBJ2-6|NA
TGCACCAGCAGGAGGGCATGTTTGTGCACAAGTCGGGCCAACGTCCTGACTTTC
CTSRRACLCTSRANVLTF
>NA|TRBV5-1|TRBJ2-7|NA
TGCGCCAGCAGCTTGGAGGCAGACCCGAGGGAGCAGTACTTC
CASSLEADPREQYF
>NA|TRBV9|TRBJ1-4|TRBD1
TGTGCCAGCAGCGCCGGGGACAGGCGGGACGAAAAACTGTTTTTT
CASSAGDRRDEKLFF
>NA|TRBV5-4|TRBJ1-2|TRBD1
TGTGCCAGCAGTTCCGGGACAGGCAATGGCTACACCTTC
CASSSGTGNGYTF
>NA|TRBV7-2|TRBJ2-7|TRBD2
TGTGCCAGCAGCCCAGGACTAGCGGGAGGGGGCGAGCAGTACTTC
CASSPGLAGGGEQYF
>NA|TRBV5-4|TRBJ2-1|TRBD2
TGTGCCAGCAGTTCTAGCGGGACGTACAATGAGCAGTTCTTC
CASSSSGTYNEQFF
>NA|TRBV6-1|TRBJ2-7|TRBD1
TGTGCCAGCAGCCCCACGGTGGCAGGGGGCCACGAGCAGTACTTC
CASSPTVAGGHEQYF
>NA|TRBV9|TRBJ2-5|NA
TGTGCCAGCAGCACCCGGTCCTCGGAGGCCGAGACCCAGTACTTC
CASSTRSSEAETQYF
>NA|TRBV11-2|TRBJ2-2|TRBD2
TGTGCCAGCAGACCTAGCGGGAGGGCCGGGACCGGGGAGCTGTTTTTT
CASRPSGRAGTGELFF
>NA|TRBV10-3|TRBJ2-1|TRBD2
TGTGCCATCAGTGGGTGGGACGGGGCGGGAGGAGGAACAGAAGAGCAGTTCTTC
CAISGWDGAGGGTEEQFF
>NA|TRBV12-5|TRBJ2-3|NA
TGTGCTAGTGGTTTAACAGGTACAGATACGCAGTATTTT
CASGLTGTDTQYF
>once|TRBV5-8|TRBJ2-7|NA
TGTGCCAGCCGGCAGGGGCACGAGCAGTACTTC
CASRQGHEQYF
>NA|TRBV19|TRBJ1-1|NA
TGTGCCAGTAGTATACTGGGGCCTTTGAACACTGAAGCTTTCTTT
CASSILGPLNTEAFF
>NA|TRBV6-1|TRBJ2-7|NA
TGTGCCAGCAGTGACCTGGGACAAGACTACGAGCAGTACTTC
CASSDLGQDYEQYF
>NA|TRBV4-2|TRBJ1-1|NA
TGTGCCAGCAGCCAAGTAGCCCCGAACACTGAAGCTTTCTTT
CASSQVAPNTEAFF
>NA|TRBV6-6|TRBJ2-1|NA
TGTGCCAGCAGTTACTCCGCCAGTGGTTTTGAGCAGTTCTTC
CASSYSASGFEQFF
>NA|TRBV5-6|TRBJ2-2|TRBD1
TGTGCCAGCAGCACCTTCGGGACAGGCTCGGCCGGGGAGCTGTTTTTT
CASSTFGTGSAGELFF
>NA|TRBV10-1|TRBJ2-3|TRBD2
TGCGCCAGCAGTGAGAGGTTAGCGGGAGCGGGAGATACGCAGTATTTT
CASSERLAGAGDTQYF
>NA|TRBV18|TRBJ1-1|NA
TGTGCCAGCTCACCGGCCTTGGGAGCTGAAGCTTTCTTT
CASSPALGAEAFF
>NA|TRBV13|TRBJ2-7|NA
TGTGCCAGCAGTCCGATCGGGTCAGACCTCCACTTC
CASSPIGSDLHF
>NA|TRBV30|TRBJ1-5|NA
TGTGCCTGGAGGGGCCCAGGGGCGGACCAGCCCCAGCATTTT
CAWRGPGADQPQHF
>once|TRBV6-5|TRBJ1-1|NA
TGTGCCAGCGCACCCCGGGGGGTGTGGAGCACTGAAGCTTTCTTT
CASAPRGVWSTEAFF
>NA|TRBV10-3|TRBJ1-5|NA
TGTGCCATCAGTGAGAGTCCAGATAGCAATCAGCCCCAGCATTTT
CAISESPDSNQPQHF
>NA|TRBV5-1|TRBJ1-1|NA
TGCGCCAGCAGCAAGGATGGCGGAGCTTTCTTT
CASSKDGGAFF
>NA|TRBV9|TRBJ2-7|TRBD2
TGTGCCAGCAGCGTTAGCGGGAGCATCAACGAGCAGTACTTC
CASSVSGSINEQYF
>NA|TRBV19|TRBJ2-3|NA
TGTGCCAGTAGGACAGGACTTAGCACAGATACGCAGTATTTT
CASRTGLSTDTQYF
>NA|TRBV19|TRBJ2-2|TRBD1
TGTGCCAGTATCCCACGGGGGACAGGGCGTCGCGGGGAGCTGTTTTTT
CASIPRGTGRRGELFF
>NA|TRBV11-3|TRBJ2-2|NA
TGTGCCAGCAGCTTCAGGGGCGAGAACACCGGGGAGCTGTTTTTT
CASSFRGENTGELFF
>NA|TRBV10-3|TRBJ2-7|TRBD1
TGTGCCATCAGTTATGGCCTGACAGGGTCCTACGAGCAGTACTTC
CAISYGLTGSYEQYF
>NA|TRBV29-1|TRBJ1-2|TRBD1
TGCAGCGCCACCGGACAGGCTGACCCACGAAACTATGGCTACACCTTC
CSATGQADPRNYGYTF
>NA|TRBV29-1|TRBJ2-5|NA
TGCAGCGTTAGCAAGGGGGTATTAGAGACCCAGTACTTC
CSVSKGVLETQYF
>NA|TRBV5-1|TRBJ2-3|NA
TGCGCCAGCAGAATCCATAGCACAGATACGCAGTATTTT
CASRIHSTDTQYF